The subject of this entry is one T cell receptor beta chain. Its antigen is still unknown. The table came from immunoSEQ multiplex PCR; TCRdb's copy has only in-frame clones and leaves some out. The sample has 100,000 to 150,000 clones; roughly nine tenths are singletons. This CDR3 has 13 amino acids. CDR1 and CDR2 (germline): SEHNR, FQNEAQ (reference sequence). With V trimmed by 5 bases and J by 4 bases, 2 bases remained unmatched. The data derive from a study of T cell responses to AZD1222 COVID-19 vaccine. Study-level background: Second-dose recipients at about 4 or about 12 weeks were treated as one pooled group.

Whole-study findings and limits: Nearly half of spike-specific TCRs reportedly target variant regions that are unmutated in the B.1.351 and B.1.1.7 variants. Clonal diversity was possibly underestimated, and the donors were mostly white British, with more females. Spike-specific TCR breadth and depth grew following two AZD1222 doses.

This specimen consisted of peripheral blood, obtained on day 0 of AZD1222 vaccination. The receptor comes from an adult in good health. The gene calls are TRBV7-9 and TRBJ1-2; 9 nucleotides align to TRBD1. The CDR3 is CASSRDRAYGYTF. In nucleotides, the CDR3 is TGTGCCAGCAGCCGGGACAGGGCCTATGGCTACACCTTC.